This entry lists 20 T cell receptor beta chains sequenced from one sample in a study of blood T cell repertoires in COVID-19. Method: immunoSEQ multiplex PCR; TCRdb's copy keeps in-frame clones and lacks some. This table holds around 200,000 clones, approximately 87% found once. Sequenced material: peripheral blood. All receptors come from a man aged 65 to 79 with active or convalescent COVID-19.

The rearrangement uses TRBV9 and TRBJ1-2, with TRBD1 matching 9 bases. The V gene end was trimmed by 3 bases and the J gene end by 2 bases; junction bases not matched to a gene: 8. Germline CDR1 and CDR2: SGDLS and YYNGEE. The CDR3 has 16 residues. The CDR3 region has the DNA TGTGCCAGCAGCGCTAAAGGGACAGGGAAAAACTATGGCTACACCTTC. Protein sequence: CASSAKGTGKNYGYTF.

The rearrangement links TRBV7-2 to TRBJ1-3; D may be TRBD1 (5 bases). The CDR3 has 18 amino acids. The germline V gene has CDR1 SGHTA and CDR2 FQGNSA. V lost 3 bases, J lost 0 bases, and 18 bases lay in between. CDR3 sequence reads: CASSFGVSGHHSGNTIYF. The DNA for the CDR3 is TGTGCCAGCAGCTTTGGGGTTAGCGGACACCACTCTGGAAACACCATATATTTT.

In this sample, this clone turned up a few times. The chain employs TRBV27 and TRBJ1-5; 7 bases are shared with TRBD1. Trimming at V came to 6 bases and at J to 13 bases, leaving 15 bases not matched to a gene. This CDR3 comprises 14 residues. Germline-derived CDR1 and CDR2 are MNHEY and SMNVEV (reference sequence). CDR3 sequence reads: CASSPWDRAQIQHF. In DNA form, the CDR3 reads TGTGCCAGCAGCCCCTGGGACAGAGCCCAAATTCAGCATTTT.

The genes are TRBV5-1 and TRBJ2-5; 9 bases fit TRBD1. Germline V gives CDR1 SGHRS, CDR2 YFSETQ. Trimming removed 4 bases from V and 0 bases from J; junction bases left unmatched: 19. The CDR3 extends over 20 amino acids. The CDR3 sequence is CASSARPGTGRKGDQETQYF. The CDR3 DNA reads TGCGCCAGCAGCGCCCGCCCCGGGACAGGGAGGAAAGGGGACCAAGAGACCCAGTACTTC.

The chain employs TRBV19 and TRBJ2-3; 9 nucleotides agree with TRBD1. Per germline, CDR1 LNHDA and CDR2 SQIVND (reference sequence). This CDR3 is built from 18 residues. Trimming removed 0 bases from V and 6 bases from J; junction bases left unmatched: 13. CDR3 protein: CASSIEGTGSEGGDTQYF. In nucleotides, the CDR3 is TGTGCCAGTAGTATAGAGGGGACAGGGTCAGAGGGTGGTGATACGCAGTATTTT.

J is TRBJ2-7 and V is TRBV7-9; 8 bases agree with TRBD2. The CDR3 is 17 amino acids. V lost 1 base to trimming and J lost 2 bases; unmatched junction nucleotides: 10. Germline V gene data show CDR1 as SEHNR and CDR2 as FQNEAQ (reference sequence). CDR3 region: CASSLGGRGREAYEQYF. CDR3 coding DNA: TGTGCCAGCAGCTTAGGTGGCCGGGGGCGGGAGGCCTACGAGCAGTACTTC.

The chain is built from TRBV27 and TRBJ1-1; D is perhaps TRBD1 (6 bases). This CDR3 region has 13 residues. V lost 3 bases to trimming and J lost 6 bases, with 11 bases between them. Germline V gene data show CDR1 as MNHEY and CDR2 as SMNVEV (reference sequence). CDR3 sequence: CASSFTGWAEAFF. The CDR3 bases are TGTGCCAGCAGTTTCACAGGGTGGGCTGAAGCTTTCTTT.

Only one count was recorded for this clone. J is TRBJ2-1 and V is TRBV3-1 (or the pseudogene TRBV3-2), with TRBD2 matching 8 bases. V dropped 3 bases and J dropped 8; count of bases not matched to a gene: 9. In germline, CDR1 is LGHDT, CDR2 YNNKEL (reference sequence). The CDR3 is 15 amino acids. The CDR3 loop is CASSHPRTGGDEQFF. The CDR3 region has the DNA TGTGCCAGCAGCCATCCGCGGACGGGGGGGGATGAGCAGTTCTTC.

This chain connects TRBV3-1 (or the pseudogene TRBV3-2) to TRBJ1-3, with D possibly being TRBD1 (6 bases). CDR3 length: 15 residues. Trimming removed 4 bases from V and 2 bases from J, with 12 bases in between. The V gene's germline CDR1 is LGHDT and CDR2 YNNKEL (reference sequence). The CDR3 is CASSPPGGPGNTIYF. The CDR3 DNA sequence: TGTGCCAGCAGCCCGCCGGGGGGGCCTGGAAACACCATATATTTT.

This sequence joins TRBV15 and TRBJ1-5, with TRBD1 matching 7 bases. The CDR3 spans 17 residues. Trimming took 1 base from V and 1 from J; bases not matched to a gene: 7. Germline CDR1 reads LNHNV; CDR2 reads YYDKDF (reference sequence). CDR3 loop: CATSRATDRASNQPQHF. CDR3 nucleotides: TGTGCCACCAGCAGAGCTACCGACAGGGCCAGCAATCAGCCCCAGCATTTT.

This clone was detected a few times. The chain couples TRBV6-5 to TRBJ1-6; D call uncertain. CDR1 is MNHEY and CDR2 is SVGAGI in the germline V gene. Trimming stripped 7 bases from V and 0 bases from J, with 10 bases between. CDR3 size: 15 residues. The CDR3 is CASIKSVSYNSPLHF. The CDR3 DNA is TGTGCCAGCATTAAGTCAGTCTCCTATAATTCACCCCTCCACTTT.

CDR3 loop: CASSVVGGGVEKLFF. The CDR3 DNA follows: TGTGCCAGCAGCGTAGTCGGAGGGGGCGTTGAAAAACTGTTTTTT. The V gene is TRBV9, the J gene TRBJ1-4, with 7 positions matching TRBD1. J gave up 7 bases and V 0 bases, and 6 bases lay outside the gene matches. CDR1 is SGDLS, CDR2 YYNGEE, per germline. The CDR3 extends over 15 amino acids.

This clone was counted between two and nine times. The chain employs TRBV5-1 and TRBJ1-2; the match to TRBD1 covers 7 bases. The V segment lost 4 bases and the J segment 2 bases; nucleotides outside the gene matches: 5. The CDR3 totals 14 residues. Germline loops: CDR1 SGHRS, CDR2 YFSETQ. CDR3 DNA sequence: TGCGCCAGCAGCCAAATGACAGGGAACTATGGCTACACCTTC. Its translation is CASSQMTGNYGYTF. Combining the CDR3 with reference TRBV5-1 and TRBJ1-2 gives the whole variable domain KAGVTQTPRYLIKTRGQQVTLSCSPISGHRSVSWYQQTPGQGLQFLFEYFSETQRNKGNFPGRFSGRQFSNSRSEMNVSTLELGDSALYLCASSQMTGNYGYTFGSGTRLTVV.

The J gene is TRBJ1-4, the V gene TRBV5-1, with TRBD1 matching 10 bases. The V gene end was trimmed by 4 bases and the J gene end by 8 bases; junction bases not matched to a gene: 11. The V gene's germline CDR1 is SGHRS and CDR2 YFSETQ. There are 16 residues in the CDR3. CDR3 sequence reads: CASSKTGGGLGEKLFF. CDR3 DNA: TGCGCCAGCAGCAAGACAGGGGGCGGCCTTGGGGAAAAACTGTTTTTT.

This chain links TRBV10-3 with TRBJ2-7; 7 nucleotides line up with TRBD2. The germline V gene encodes CDR1 ENHRY and CDR2 SYGVKD. The CDR3 runs 14 residues. V was pared by 0 bases and J by 7 bases, with 6 bases of the junction left unmatched. In DNA form, the CDR3 reads TGTGCCATCAGTGAGTCGAATGCGGGAGCAGAGCAGTACTTC. Protein: CAISESNAGAEQYF.

The V and J genes are TRBV9 and TRBJ1-2, with D tentatively TRBD1 (6 bases). CDR1 and CDR2 (germline): SGDLS, YYNGEE. The CDR3 spans 13 residues. V lost 5 bases to trimming and J lost 8 bases, with 16 bases between them. The CDR3 nucleotides read TGTGCCAGCAGTCACAGGGTTTATGACGGCTACACCTTC. This codes for CASSHRVYDGYTF.

DNA of the CDR3: TGTGCCAGCAGCCTGGGGGGGGGATGGGAAGCTTTCTTT. Its translation: CASSLGGGWEAFF. The chain is built from TRBV27 and TRBJ1-1; maybe TRBD1 (5 bases). The CDR3 runs to 13 residues. Germline V gene lookup returns CDR1 MNHEY and CDR2 SMNVEV (reference sequence). The V gene lost 6 bases and the J gene lost 8 bases, with 16 bases spanning the gap.

The V call is TRBV11-2, the J call TRBJ1-5; no reliable D call. CDR3 size: 15 residues. V shed 2 bases and J shed 2 bases, with 10 bases lying between them. Germline V gene lookup returns CDR1 SGHAT and CDR2 FQNNGV. As DNA, the CDR3 is TGTGCCAGCAGCTTAACGGGAGGAGGCAATCAGCCCCAGCATTTT. Residues: CASSLTGGGNQPQHF.

The J gene is TRBJ2-1, the V gene TRBV5-4; 11 bases line up with TRBD2. The CDR3 loop spans 15 amino acids. Losses at the gene ends were 4 bases for V and 4 bases for J; bases not matched to a gene: 4. Germline V gene data show CDR1 as SGHNT and CDR2 as YYREEE (reference sequence). For the CDR3, the DNA is TGTGCCAGCAGCCGGACTAGCGGGCCGTACAATGAGCAGTTCTTC. Residues: CASSRTSGPYNEQFF.

CDR3 in amino acids: CAWSANRGANEKLFF. The CDR3 region has the DNA TGTGCCTGGAGTGCTAACAGGGGAGCTAATGAAAAACTGTTTTTT. The genes are TRBV30 and TRBJ1-4, with 7 bases aligning to TRBD1. CDR3 length: 15 amino acids. With V trimmed by 1 base and J by 3 bases, 5 bases remained unmatched. The germline gives CDR1 GTSNPN, CDR2 SVGIG (reference sequence). The variable domain in full, with the rest retrieved from reference TRBV30 and TRBJ1-4, is SQTIHQWPATLVQPVGSPLSLECTVEGTSNPNLYWYRQAAGRGLQLLFYSVGIGQISSEVPQNLSASRPQDRQFILSSKKLLLSDSGFYLCAWSANRGANEKLFFGSGTQLSVL.